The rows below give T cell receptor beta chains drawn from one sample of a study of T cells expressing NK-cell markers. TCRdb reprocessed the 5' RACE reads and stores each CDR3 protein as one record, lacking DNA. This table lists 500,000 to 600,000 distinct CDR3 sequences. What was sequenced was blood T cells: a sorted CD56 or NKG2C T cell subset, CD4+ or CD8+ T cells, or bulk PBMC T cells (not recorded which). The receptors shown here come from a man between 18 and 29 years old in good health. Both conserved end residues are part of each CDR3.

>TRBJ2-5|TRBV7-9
CASSRTSEGTQYF
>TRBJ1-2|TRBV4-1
CASSQRGQGGGYTF
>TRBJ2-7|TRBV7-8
CASTNLDGNYEQYF
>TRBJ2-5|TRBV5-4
CASSPGTSGSTKTQYF
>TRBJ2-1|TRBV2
CASRAPGSSYNEQFF
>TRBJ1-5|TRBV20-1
CSARPITGAGQPQHF
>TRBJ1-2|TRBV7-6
CASSPDRTYGYTF
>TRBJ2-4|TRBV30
CAWSGLAGAKNIQYF
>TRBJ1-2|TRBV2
CASRLDRVDTF
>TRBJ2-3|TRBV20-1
CSARRSGVSTDTQYF
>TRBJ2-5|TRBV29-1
CSVPRGRETQYF
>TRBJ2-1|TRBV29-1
CSVEDRGSGANEQFF
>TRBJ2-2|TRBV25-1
CASSSPTTSGRNTGELFF
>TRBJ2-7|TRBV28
CASRGQGRPYEQYF
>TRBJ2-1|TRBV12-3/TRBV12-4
CASSASLGESYNEQFF
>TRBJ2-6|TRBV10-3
CAISANQGWGSGANVLTF
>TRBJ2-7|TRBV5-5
CASSSKPTSGPSYEQYF
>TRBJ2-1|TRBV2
CASKGLAEKTSSYNEQFF
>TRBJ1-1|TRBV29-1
CSAGTGARNTEAFF
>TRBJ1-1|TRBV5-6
CASSLEGGKSTEAFF
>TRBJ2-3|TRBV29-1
CSGSRTNTQYF
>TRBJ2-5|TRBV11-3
CASSSLTGSLQETQYF
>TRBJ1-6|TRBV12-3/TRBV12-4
CASRSLAGQGRDSPLHF
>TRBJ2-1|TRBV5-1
CASSQSPTSGRHEQFF
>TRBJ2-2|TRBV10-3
CAIRGGPRAGELFF
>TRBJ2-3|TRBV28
CASTPPGLAGMDTQYF
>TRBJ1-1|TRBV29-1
CSVEGKLSNTEAFF
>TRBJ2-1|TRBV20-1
CSARDKLAGAIEQFF
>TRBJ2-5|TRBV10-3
CAISDRTSGRTGLGTQYF